This T cell receptor beta chain was recovered during a study of T-cell reconstitution after alpha-beta-depleted transplantation in children. It was with unique molecular identifiers that the TCRbeta library was prepared. From the PCR reads, TCRdb called clonotypes with MiXCR, one entry per CDR3 protein. The data contain some 520,000 distinct CDR3 sequences, about 33% of them seen just once; the ten biggest clones take up 2% to 2.5%. This clonotype has a handful of counts. Germline CDR1 MNHEY, CDR2 SMNVEV (reference sequence). The CDR3 extends over 16 amino acids. V dropped 2 bases and J dropped 6; count of bases not matched to a gene: 11.

The chain uses TRBV27 and TRBJ2-7; 9 nucleotides line up with TRBD2. The clonotype was recovered from a human donor who donated a stem cell graft to a child with aplastic anemia. Sequenced material: PBMCs from the stem cell graft donor, taken from the stem cell graft. CDR3 sequence reads: CASSLKASGAWREQYF. The CDR3 nucleotides are TGTGCCAGCAGTTTAAAAGCTAGCGGGGCCTGGCGCGAGCAGTACTTC.